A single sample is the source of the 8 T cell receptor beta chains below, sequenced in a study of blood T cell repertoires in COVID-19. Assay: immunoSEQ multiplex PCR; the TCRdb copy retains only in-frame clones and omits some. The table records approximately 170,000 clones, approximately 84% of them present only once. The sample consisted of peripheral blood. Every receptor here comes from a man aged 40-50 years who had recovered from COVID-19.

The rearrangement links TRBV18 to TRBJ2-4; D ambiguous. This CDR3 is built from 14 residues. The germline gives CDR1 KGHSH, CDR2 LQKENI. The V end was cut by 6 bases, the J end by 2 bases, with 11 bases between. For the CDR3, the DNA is TGTGCCAGCTCCGCCGGGTCGACCAAAAACATTCAGTACTTC. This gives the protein CASSAGSTKNIQYF.

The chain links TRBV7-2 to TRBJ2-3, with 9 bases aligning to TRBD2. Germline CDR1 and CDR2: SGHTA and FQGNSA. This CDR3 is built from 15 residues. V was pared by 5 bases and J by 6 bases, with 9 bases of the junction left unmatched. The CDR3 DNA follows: TGTGCCAGCAGCCGTAGCGGGAGCCCTACCGATACGCAGTATTTT. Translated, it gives CASSRSGSPTDTQYF.

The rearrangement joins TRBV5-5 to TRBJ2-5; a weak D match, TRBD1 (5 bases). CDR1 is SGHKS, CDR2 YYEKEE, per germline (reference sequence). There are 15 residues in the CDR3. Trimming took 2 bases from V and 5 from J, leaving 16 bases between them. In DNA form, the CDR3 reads TGTGCCAGCAGCTTAGGCACTCAGGGAAGGGAGACCCAGTACTTC. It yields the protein CASSLGTQGRETQYF. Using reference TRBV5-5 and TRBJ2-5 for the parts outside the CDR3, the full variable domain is DAGVTQSPTHLIKTRGQQVTLRCSPISGHKSVSWYQQVLGQGPQFIFQYYEKEERGRGNFPDRFSARQFPNYSSELNVNALLLGDSALYLCASSLGTQGRETQYFGPGTRLLVL.

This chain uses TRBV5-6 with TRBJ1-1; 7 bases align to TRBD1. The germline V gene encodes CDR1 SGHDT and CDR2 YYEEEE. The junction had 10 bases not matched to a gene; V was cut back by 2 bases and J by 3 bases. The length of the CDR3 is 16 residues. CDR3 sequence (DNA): TGTGCCAGCAGCTTAGTAGGGGGCGGAGGGCACACTGAAGCTTTCTTT. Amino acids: CASSLVGGGGHTEAFF.

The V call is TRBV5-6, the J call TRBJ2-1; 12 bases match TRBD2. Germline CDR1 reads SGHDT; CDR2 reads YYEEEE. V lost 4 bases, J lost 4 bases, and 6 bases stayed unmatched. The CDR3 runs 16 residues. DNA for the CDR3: TGTGCCAGCAGCCGAGGCCTAGCGGGAGGGTACAATGAGCAGTTCTTC. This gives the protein CASSRGLAGGYNEQFF.

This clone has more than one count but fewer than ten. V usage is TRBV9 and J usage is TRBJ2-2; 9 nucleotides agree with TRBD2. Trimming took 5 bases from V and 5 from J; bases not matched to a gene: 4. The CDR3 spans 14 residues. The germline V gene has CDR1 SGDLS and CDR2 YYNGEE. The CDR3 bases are TGTGCCAGCAGGGGACTAGCCGGTACCGGGGAGCTGTTTTTT. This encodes CASRGLAGTGELFF. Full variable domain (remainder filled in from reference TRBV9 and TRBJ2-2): DSGVTQTPKHLITATGQRVTLRCSPRSGDLSVYWYQQSLDQGLQFLIQYYNGEERAKGNILERFSAQQFPDLHSELNLSSLELGDSALYFCASRGLAGTGELFFGEGSRLTVL.

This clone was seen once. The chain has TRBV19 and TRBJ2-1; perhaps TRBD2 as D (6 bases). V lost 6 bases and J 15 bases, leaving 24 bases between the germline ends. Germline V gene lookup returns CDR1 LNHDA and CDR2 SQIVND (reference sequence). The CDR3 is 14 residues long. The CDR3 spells CASSSKSRGSRAFF. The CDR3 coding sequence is TGTGCCAGTAGCTCCAAATCTCGGGGGTCGAGAGCGTTCTTC.

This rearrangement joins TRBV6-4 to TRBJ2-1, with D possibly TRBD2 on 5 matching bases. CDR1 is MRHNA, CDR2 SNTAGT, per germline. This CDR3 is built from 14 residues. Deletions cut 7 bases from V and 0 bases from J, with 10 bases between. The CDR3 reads CASKADSSYNEQFF. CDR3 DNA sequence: TGTGCCAGCAAAGCGGATAGCTCCTACAATGAGCAGTTCTTC.